The entry below describes one T cell receptor beta chain. The sample belongs to a study of blood T cell repertoires in COVID-19. Assay used: immunoSEQ multiplex PCR; TCRdb lists only in-frame clones, some missing. The table lists about 190,000 clones, approximately 84% of them singletons, with approximately 3% in the top ten. This CDR3 is 15 amino acids long. V shed 2 bases and J shed 3 bases, with 14 bases lying between them. Germline-derived CDR1 and CDR2 are MNHNS and SASEGT. This clonotype was sampled from a woman aged 25-40 years who had recovered from COVID-19. Sequencing input: PBMCs or T cells enriched from blood (not recorded which). V is TRBV6-1 and J is TRBJ2-7; D uncertain. CDR3 amino acids: CASSEQNPGYYEQYV. In nucleotides, the CDR3 is TGTGCCAGCAGTGAACAAAATCCAGGATACTACGAGCAGTACGTC.